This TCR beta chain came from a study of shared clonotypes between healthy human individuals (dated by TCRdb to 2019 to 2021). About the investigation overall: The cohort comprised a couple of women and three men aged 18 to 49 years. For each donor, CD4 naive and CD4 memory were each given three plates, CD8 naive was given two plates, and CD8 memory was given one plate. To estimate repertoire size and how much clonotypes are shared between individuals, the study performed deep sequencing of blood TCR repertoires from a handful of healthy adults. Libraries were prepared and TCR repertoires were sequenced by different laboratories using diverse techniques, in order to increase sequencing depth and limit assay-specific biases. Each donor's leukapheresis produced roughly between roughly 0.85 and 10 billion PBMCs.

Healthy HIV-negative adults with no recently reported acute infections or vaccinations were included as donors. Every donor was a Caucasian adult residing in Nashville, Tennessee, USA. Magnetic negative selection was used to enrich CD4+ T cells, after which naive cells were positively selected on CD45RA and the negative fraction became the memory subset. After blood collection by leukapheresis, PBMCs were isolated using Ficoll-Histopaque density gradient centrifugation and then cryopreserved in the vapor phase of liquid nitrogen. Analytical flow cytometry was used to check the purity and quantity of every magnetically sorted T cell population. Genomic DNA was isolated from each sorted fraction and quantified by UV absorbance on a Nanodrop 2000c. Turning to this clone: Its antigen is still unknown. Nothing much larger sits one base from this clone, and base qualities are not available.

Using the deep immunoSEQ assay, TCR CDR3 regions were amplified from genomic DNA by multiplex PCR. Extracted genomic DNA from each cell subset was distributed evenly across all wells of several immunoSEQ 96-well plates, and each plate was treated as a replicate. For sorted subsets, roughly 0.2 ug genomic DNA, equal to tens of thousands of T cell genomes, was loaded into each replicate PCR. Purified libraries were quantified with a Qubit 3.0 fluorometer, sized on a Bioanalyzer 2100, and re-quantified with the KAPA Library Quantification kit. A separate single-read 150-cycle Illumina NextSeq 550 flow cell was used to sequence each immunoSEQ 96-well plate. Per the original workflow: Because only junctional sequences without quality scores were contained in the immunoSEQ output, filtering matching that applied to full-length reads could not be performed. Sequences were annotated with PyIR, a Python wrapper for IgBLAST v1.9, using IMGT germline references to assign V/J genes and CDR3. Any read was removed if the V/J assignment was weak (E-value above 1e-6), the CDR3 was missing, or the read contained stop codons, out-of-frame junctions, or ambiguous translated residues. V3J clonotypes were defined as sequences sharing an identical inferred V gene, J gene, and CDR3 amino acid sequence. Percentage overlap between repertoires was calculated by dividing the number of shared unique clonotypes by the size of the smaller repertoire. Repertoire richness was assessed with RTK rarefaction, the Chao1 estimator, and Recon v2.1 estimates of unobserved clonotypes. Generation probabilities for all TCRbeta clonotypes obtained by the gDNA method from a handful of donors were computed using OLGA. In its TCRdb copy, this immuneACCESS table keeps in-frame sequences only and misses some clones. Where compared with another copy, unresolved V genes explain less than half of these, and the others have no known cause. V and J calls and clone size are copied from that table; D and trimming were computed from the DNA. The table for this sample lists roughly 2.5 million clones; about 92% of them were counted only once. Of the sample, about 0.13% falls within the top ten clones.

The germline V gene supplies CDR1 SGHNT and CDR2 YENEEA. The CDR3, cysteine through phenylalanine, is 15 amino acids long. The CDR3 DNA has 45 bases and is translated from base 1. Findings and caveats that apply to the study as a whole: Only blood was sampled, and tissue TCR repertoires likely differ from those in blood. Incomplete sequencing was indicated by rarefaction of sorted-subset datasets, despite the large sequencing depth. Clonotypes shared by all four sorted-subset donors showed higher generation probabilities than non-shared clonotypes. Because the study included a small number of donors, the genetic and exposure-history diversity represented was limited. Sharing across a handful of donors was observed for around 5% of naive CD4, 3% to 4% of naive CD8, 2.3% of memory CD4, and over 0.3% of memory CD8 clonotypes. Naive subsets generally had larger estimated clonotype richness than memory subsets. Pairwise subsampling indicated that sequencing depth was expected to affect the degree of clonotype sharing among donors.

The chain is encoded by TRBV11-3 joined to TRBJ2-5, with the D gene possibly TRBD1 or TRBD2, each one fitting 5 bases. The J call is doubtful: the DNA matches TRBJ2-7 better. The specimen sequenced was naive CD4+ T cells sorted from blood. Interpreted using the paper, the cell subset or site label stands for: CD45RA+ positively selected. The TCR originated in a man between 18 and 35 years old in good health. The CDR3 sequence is CASSLGVGANYEQYF. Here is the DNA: TGTGCCAGCAGCTTAGGGGTCGGGGCCAACTACGAGCAGTACTTC.